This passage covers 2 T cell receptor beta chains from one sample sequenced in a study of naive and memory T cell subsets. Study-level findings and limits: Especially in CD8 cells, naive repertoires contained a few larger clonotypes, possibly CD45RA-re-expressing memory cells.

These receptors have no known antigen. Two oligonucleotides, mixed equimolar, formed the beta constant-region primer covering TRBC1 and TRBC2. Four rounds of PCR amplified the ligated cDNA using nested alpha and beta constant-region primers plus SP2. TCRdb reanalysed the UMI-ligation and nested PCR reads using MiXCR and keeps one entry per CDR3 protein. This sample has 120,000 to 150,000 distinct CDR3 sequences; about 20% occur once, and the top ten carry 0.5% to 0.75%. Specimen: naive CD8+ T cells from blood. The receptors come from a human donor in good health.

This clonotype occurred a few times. The CDR3 DNA is TGTGCCAGCAGTGCGTTAACAGAATACAATGAGCAGTTCTTC. It is translated as CASSALTEYNEQFF. The V call is TRBV28, the J call TRBJ2-1; D gene uncertain. Trimming left V 5 bases short and J 4 bases short, with 12 bases between. Germline V gene data show CDR1 as MDHEN and CDR2 as SYDVKM. The CDR3 runs 14 residues.

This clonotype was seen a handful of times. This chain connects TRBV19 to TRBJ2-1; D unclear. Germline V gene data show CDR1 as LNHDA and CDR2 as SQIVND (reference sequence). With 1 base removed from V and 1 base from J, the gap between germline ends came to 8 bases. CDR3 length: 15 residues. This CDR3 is CASSIGLTSYNEQFF. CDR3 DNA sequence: TGTGCCAGTAGTATAGGTCTGACATCCTACAATGAGCAGTTCTTC.